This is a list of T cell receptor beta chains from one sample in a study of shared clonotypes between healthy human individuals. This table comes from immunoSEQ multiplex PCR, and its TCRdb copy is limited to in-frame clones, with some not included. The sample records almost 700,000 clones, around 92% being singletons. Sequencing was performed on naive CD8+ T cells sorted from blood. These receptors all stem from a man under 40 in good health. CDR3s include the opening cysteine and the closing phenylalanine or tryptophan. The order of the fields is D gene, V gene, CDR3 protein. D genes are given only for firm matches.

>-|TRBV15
CATSRDRVGQGGYTF
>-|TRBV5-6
CASSFRRRGSDTQYF
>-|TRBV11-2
CASSSSLSEQYF
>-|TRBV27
CASSLSLGGTGNTEAFF
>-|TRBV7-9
CASSFPGTTDTQYF
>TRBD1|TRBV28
CASSHRPRGTQPQHF
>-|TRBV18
CASSLAPGPTGNEQYF
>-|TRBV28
CASTSGKGDTGELFF
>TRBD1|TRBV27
CATMGQGPHEQYF
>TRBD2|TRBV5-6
CASTWGGQETQYF
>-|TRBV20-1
CSASSYTEAFF
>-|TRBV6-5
CASILVNRGNTEAFF
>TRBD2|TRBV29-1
CSVNGGLAGGFEQFF
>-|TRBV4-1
CASSHQTTTNEKLFF
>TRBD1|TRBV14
CASSQDQWQGAIYEQYF
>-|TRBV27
CASSFAGTRPQFF
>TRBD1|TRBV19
CASFGQGNTGELFF
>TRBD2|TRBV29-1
CSVEGSGRGDEQFF
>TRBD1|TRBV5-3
CARSLGTGGDNEQFF
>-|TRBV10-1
CASSESRIWTTDTQYF
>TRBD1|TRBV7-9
CASSFYSGQVGETQYF
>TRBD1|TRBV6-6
CAAGTGSYNEQFF
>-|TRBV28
CASSFVGAASNEQFF
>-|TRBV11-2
CASSWPGQNTEAFF
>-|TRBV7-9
CASSRVGTRPYGYTF
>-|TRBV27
CASKDSPILNTEAFF
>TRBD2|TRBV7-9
CASSLGGLGTDTQYF
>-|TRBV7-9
CASSSQGYQPQHF